Following are 10 T cell receptor beta chains from one sample sequenced in a study of memory CD4+ T cells and cytomegalovirus serostatus. Assay: immunoSEQ multiplex PCR; the TCRdb copy retains only in-frame clones and omits some. The sample lists over 35,000 clones; just under 80% were seen once. Single viable CD3+CD4+CD8-CD45RO+ cells were sorted as the memory CD4+ T cells. The sequencing input was memory CD4+ T cells from blood. The receptor set was obtained from an adult in good health and CMV-seronegative.

The chain recombines TRBV6-6 with TRBJ1-2; 7 nucleotides match TRBD1. This CDR3 has 14 residues. Germline loops: CDR1 MNHNY, CDR2 SVGAGI (reference sequence). With 4 bases clipped from V and 2 bases from J, the junction kept 4 bases outside the gene matches. CDR3 region: CASSLGGGNYGYTF. CDR3 sequence (DNA): TGTGCCAGCAGTTTAGGGGGCGGGAACTATGGCTACACCTTC.

The V call is TRBV11-2, the J call TRBJ2-1; possible D gene TRBD1, 6 bases. V lost 5 bases and J lost 5, with 19 bases in between. Per germline, CDR1 SGHAT and CDR2 FQNNGV. The CDR3 extends over 16 amino acids. CDR3 sequence reads: CASSAGQNYINNEQFF. For the CDR3, the DNA is TGTGCCAGCAGCGCAGGACAGAATTATATTAACAATGAGCAGTTCTTC.

This chain connects TRBV7-3 to TRBJ1-6, with a possible D match to TRBD1 (6 bases). Germline CDR1 SGHTA, CDR2 FQGTGA. V gave up 5 bases and J gave up 10 bases, with 15 bases separating them. This CDR3 has 14 residues. This CDR3 is CASSPTGLGSPLHF. The CDR3 region has the DNA TGTGCCAGCAGCCCCACAGGGTTAGGATCACCCCTCCACTTT.

The chain is built from TRBV10-3 and TRBJ2-3; TRBD2 matches 8 bases. The trim removed 2 bases at V and 5 bases at J, leaving 12 bases unmatched. CDR3 length: 17 amino acids. Germline lookup yields CDR1 ENHRY and CDR2 SYGVKD. This CDR3 reads CAISEGESGGRGDTQYF. The DNA of the CDR3 is TGTGCCATCAGTGAGGGCGAAAGCGGGGGCCGGGGAGATACGCAGTATTTT.

The chain carries TRBV5-6 and TRBJ1-2; 7 bases are shared with TRBD1. This CDR3 is built from 15 residues. Germline CDR1 reads SGHDT; CDR2 reads YYEEEE. Trimming took 5 bases from V and 5 from J; bases not matched to a gene: 12. The CDR3 DNA follows: TGTGCCAGCAGTCAATGGGACAGCCTAAGGTATGGCTACACCTTC. It is translated as CASSQWDSLRYGYTF.

This clone was seen more than once but under ten times. The chain is built from TRBV11-2 and TRBJ2-1, with TRBD2 matching over 10 bases. The trim removed 0 bases at V and 7 bases at J, leaving 9 bases unmatched. This CDR3 has 17 amino acids. Germline V CDR1 and CDR2: SGHAT, FQNNGV. The CDR3 loop reads CASSLDRRGSGGNEQFF. The CDR3 DNA follows: TGTGCCAGCAGCTTAGATCGGCGGGGTAGCGGGGGGAATGAGCAGTTCTTC.

The chain is built from TRBV30 and TRBJ1-4; perhaps TRBD1 as D (5 bases). The CDR3 extends over 13 amino acids. The germline gives CDR1 GTSNPN, CDR2 SVGIG (reference sequence). The V end lost 2 bases, the J end lost 5 bases, and 9 bases lay between the germline ends. CDR3 nucleotides: TGTGCCTGGAGTATCGGGGGAAATGAAAAACTGTTTTTT. Translated: CAWSIGGNEKLFF. Full variable domain (outside the CDR3, taken from reference TRBV30 and TRBJ1-4): SQTIHQWPATLVQPVGSPLSLECTVEGTSNPNLYWYRQAAGRGLQLLFYSVGIGQISSEVPQNLSASRPQDRQFILSSKKLLLSDSGFYLCAWSIGGNEKLFFGSGTQLSVL.

The genes are TRBV29-1 and TRBJ1-1, with D perhaps TRBD1 (5 bases). Per the germline V gene, CDR1 is SQVTM and CDR2 is ANQGSEA. The CDR3 length is 14 residues. V lost 1 base and J 5 bases, leaving 14 bases between the germline ends. The CDR3 DNA follows: TGCAGCGTTGAAGTCAGCCTAGCAGGGACTGAAGCTTTCTTT. This translates into CSVEVSLAGTEAFF.

This clone was detected a few times. The chain joins TRBV5-1 to TRBJ1-1; TRBD1 agrees at 7 bases. CDR1 is SGHRS, CDR2 YFSETQ, per germline. The CDR3 length is 16 residues. J lost 3 bases, V lost 1 base, and 9 bases had no gene match. The CDR3 reads CASSLTGGRGYTEAFF. The CDR3 DNA follows: TGCGCCAGCAGCTTGACCGGGGGCAGGGGGTACACTGAAGCTTTCTTT.

DNA of the CDR3: TGTGCCAGCAGTTTATTGGGACAGGGGAATCAGCCCCAGCATTTT. Amino acids: CASSLLGQGNQPQHF. This chain uses TRBV28 with TRBJ1-5; 10 bases are a match to TRBD1. The CDR3 covers 15 residues. V trimming: 1 base; J trimming: 4 bases; junction bases outside the gene matches: 1. Germline CDR1 MDHEN, CDR2 SYDVKM. Supplemented by reference TRBV28 and TRBJ1-5, the full variable domain reads DVKVTQSSRYLVKRTGEKVFLECVQDMDHENMFWYRQDPGLGLRLIYFSYDVKMKEKGDIPEGYSVSREKKERFSLILESASTNQTSMYLCASSLLGQGNQPQHFGDGTRLSIL.